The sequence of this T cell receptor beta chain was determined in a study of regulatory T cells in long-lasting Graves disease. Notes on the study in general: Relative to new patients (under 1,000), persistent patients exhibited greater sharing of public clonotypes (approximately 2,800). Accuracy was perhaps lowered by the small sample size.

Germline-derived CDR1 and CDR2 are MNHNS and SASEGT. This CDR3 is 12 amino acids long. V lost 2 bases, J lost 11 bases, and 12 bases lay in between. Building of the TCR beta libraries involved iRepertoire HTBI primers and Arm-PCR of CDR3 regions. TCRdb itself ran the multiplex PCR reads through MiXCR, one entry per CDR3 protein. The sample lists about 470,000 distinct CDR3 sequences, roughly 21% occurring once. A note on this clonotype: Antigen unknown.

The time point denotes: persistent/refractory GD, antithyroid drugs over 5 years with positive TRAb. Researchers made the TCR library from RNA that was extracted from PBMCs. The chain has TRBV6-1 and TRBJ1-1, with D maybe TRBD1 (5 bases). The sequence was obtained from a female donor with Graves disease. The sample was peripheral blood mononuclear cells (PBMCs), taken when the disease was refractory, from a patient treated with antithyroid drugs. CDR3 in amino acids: CASSELDSKAFF. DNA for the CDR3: TGTGCCAGCAGTGAATTAGACAGTAAGGCTTTCTTT.